The 2 T cell receptor beta chains presented below share a single source sample, sequenced in a study of T cell responses to AZD1222 COVID-19 vaccine. The protocol was immunoSEQ multiplex PCR, while the TCRdb copy is restricted to in-frame clones and leaves out a portion. Of some 81,000 clones listed, around nine tenths are singletons. This specimen consisted of peripheral blood, obtained 28 days after the second AZD1222 dose. The receptors stem from an adult who received the AZD1222 COVID-19 vaccine.

The V call is TRBV28, the J call TRBJ2-1; D is ambiguous. V lost 3 bases and J lost 0, with 15 bases in between. This CDR3 has 17 amino acids. Per the germline V gene, CDR1 is MDHEN and CDR2 is SYDVKM. In DNA, the CDR3 is TGTGCCAGCAGTTTCAATCCTCGGCTTAGCTCCTACAATGAGCAGTTCTTC. This sequence encodes CASSFNPRLSSYNEQFF.

The CDR3 is CASSVQGSGSYNSPLHF. The DNA of the CDR3 is TGTGCCAGCAGCGTTCAGGGTTCCGGCTCCTATAATTCACCCCTCCACTTT. The chain combines TRBV9 with TRBJ1-6; a possible D gene is TRBD1 (5 bases). The CDR3 covers 17 residues. The germline CDR1 and CDR2 sequences are SGDLS and YYNGEE. Trimming removed 2 bases from V and 0 bases from J, with 12 bases in between. Supplemented by reference TRBV9 and TRBJ1-6, the full variable domain reads DSGVTQTPKHLITATGQRVTLRCSPRSGDLSVYWYQQSLDQGLQFLIQYYNGEERAKGNILERFSAQQFPDLHSELNLSSLELGDSALYFCASSVQGSGSYNSPLHFGNGTRLTVT.